These 17 T cell receptor beta chains came from one sample sequenced in a study of neurological immune-mediated disorders. MiXCR, run by TCRdb on the 5' RACE reads, gives a single entry per CDR3 protein. The data hold about 21,000 distinct CDR3 sequences, with 7% to 8.5% observed a single time. The sequencing sample was made of CD8+ T cells from blood. These receptors were collected from a woman aged 30 to 39 with HTLV-1-associated myelopathy (HAM/TSP).

This clonotype came up many times. CDR3 DNA sequence: TGTGCCAGCAGCCAAGGATGGACTGGGCCGCGGGGGCAAGATACGCAGTATTTT. As protein: CASSQGWTGPRGQDTQYF. The V call is TRBV11-3, the J call TRBJ2-3; TRBD2 is a possible D gene (7 bases). V lost 5 bases and J lost 5, with 26 bases in between. Germline CDR1 is SGHNT and CDR2 is YENEEA. This CDR3 has 18 amino acids.

Points on this clonotype: A much larger clone is a single base away; this may be a read error. The V call is TRBV20-1, the J call TRBJ1-1; 9 bases match TRBD1. This CDR3 contains 13 residues. Germline trimming cut 7 bases from V and 4 bases from J; bases unmatched to any gene: 7. CDR1 and CDR2 (germline): DFQATT, SNEGSKA (reference sequence). The CDR3 loop reads CSVSGQGITEAFF. In nucleotides, the CDR3 is TGCAGTGTTAGCGGACAGGGGATCACTGAAGCTTTCTTT.

To note about this clonotype: A much larger clonotype is one base distant, so this may be a read error. The gene calls are TRBV3-1 and TRBJ1-2; perhaps TRBD1 as D (5 bases). The CDR3 has 15 amino acids. CDR1 is LGHDT, CDR2 YNNKEL, per germline (reference sequence). The CDR3 nucleotides are TGTGCCAGCAGCAAAGATGGGGGGTTTAACTATGGCTACACCTTC. Its protein is CASSKDGGFNYGYTF.

This clonotype came up many times. The chain couples TRBV7-9 to TRBJ2-3, with unresolved D. CDR1 and CDR2 (germline): SEHNR, FQNEAQ (reference sequence). Trimming removed 5 bases from V and 3 bases from J, with 6 bases in between. The CDR3 sequence is 12 residues long. This CDR3 is CASSGWTDTQYF. DNA of the CDR3: TGTGCCAGCAGCGGGTGGACAGATACGCAGTATTTT.

This clonotype showed up many times. This sequence joins TRBV5-1 and TRBJ2-1; 11 nucleotides agree with TRBD1. The CDR3 contains 14 residues. V was pared by 4 bases and J by 8 bases, with 5 bases of the junction left unmatched. Looked up from germline, CDR1 is SGHRS and CDR2 is YFSETQ. The CDR3 loop reads CASSLGQGAYEQFF. The DNA of the CDR3 is TGCGCCAGCAGCCTCGGACAGGGGGCCTATGAGCAGTTCTTC.

This clonotype was seen many times. The chain links TRBV20-1 to TRBJ1-5, with TRBD1 matching over 8 bases. The V segment lost 5 bases and the J segment 7 bases; nucleotides outside the gene matches: 7. CDR1 and CDR2 from the germline V gene are DFQATT and SNEGSKA (reference sequence). The CDR3 spans 13 residues. This CDR3 is CSASGQEDQPQHF. The CDR3 coding sequence is TGCAGTGCTTCGGGACAGGAGGACCAGCCCCAGCATTTT.

This clonotype was detected many times. The gene calls are TRBV20-1 and TRBJ1-5; D ambiguous. Trimming took off 0 bases at V and 3 bases at J, with 9 bases between the two ends. The CDR3 runs 14 residues. Germline V lookup: CDR1 DFQATT, CDR2 SNEGSKA (reference sequence). CDR3 residues: CSARDPQYNQPQHF. The CDR3 DNA is TGCAGTGCTAGAGATCCACAGTACAATCAGCCCCAGCATTTT.

This clonotype has a count of ten or more. The gene calls are TRBV6-5 and TRBJ2-1, with a possible D match to TRBD1 (6 bases). Trimming left V 3 bases short and J 4 bases short, with 10 bases between. This CDR3 contains 14 residues. CDR1 is MNHEY and CDR2 is SVGAGI in the germline V gene. The CDR3 protein is CASSYSGAYNEQFF. In DNA form, the CDR3 reads TGTGCCAGCAGTTATTCAGGGGCGTACAATGAGCAGTTCTTC.

This clonotype appeared many times. This chain links TRBV10-2 with TRBJ1-1; D gene ambiguous. CDR1 and CDR2 from the germline V gene are WSHSY and SAAADI. This CDR3 is built from 12 residues. Trimming took off 8 bases at V and 1 base at J, with 8 bases between the two ends. DNA for the CDR3: TGCGCCAGCGGGCCAGGGAACACTGAAGCTTTCTTT. Amino acids: CASGPGNTEAFF.

This clonotype was seen many times. V gene TRBV5-6 combines with J gene TRBJ2-1; 8 bases align to TRBD1. The CDR3 consists of 13 residues. V trimming: 5 bases; J trimming: 9 bases; junction bases outside the gene matches: 7. The germline gives CDR1 SGHDT, CDR2 YYEEEE. The CDR3 nucleotides read TGTGCCAGCAGTCAGACAGGGGTAGGTGAGCAGTTCTTC. It translates to CASSQTGVGEQFF.

This clonotype has at least ten counts. The V gene is TRBV5-1, the J gene TRBJ2-1; either TRBD1 or TRBD2 may fit D (5 bases each). The CDR3 loop spans 16 amino acids. The V end was cut by 4 bases, the J end by 2 bases, with 16 bases between. The germline gives CDR1 SGHRS, CDR2 YFSETQ. This CDR3 reads CASSVAGAEPYNEQFF. CDR3 DNA sequence: TGCGCCAGCAGCGTCGCCGGGGCAGAGCCCTACAATGAGCAGTTCTTC.

This clonotype ranks as medium-sized. The chain combines TRBV6-2 or TRBV6-3 with TRBJ2-3; no firm D call. From germline, CDR1 is MNHEY and CDR2 SVGEGT. This CDR3 is built from 14 residues. Trimming stripped 7 bases from V and 2 bases from J, with 13 bases between. This CDR3 reads CASKPDGITDTQYF. The DNA for the CDR3 is TGTGCCAGCAAACCGGACGGTATCACAGATACGCAGTATTTT.

V and J are TRBV12-5 and TRBJ2-7; 9 positions match TRBD1. V gave up 1 base and J gave up 11 bases; unmatched junction bases: 9. CDR1 and CDR2 (germline): LGHNT, FRNRAP. The length of the CDR3 is 14 residues. The DNA of the CDR3 is TGTGCTAGTGGTTTGGGCTCCCTGGACAGGGGTAAGTACTTC. Amino acids: CASGLGSLDRGKYF. The full variable domain, in which reference TRBV12-5 and TRBJ2-7 provide the parts outside the CDR3, is DARVTQTPRHKVTEMGQEVTMRCQPILGHNTVFWYRQTMMQGLELLAYFRNRAPLDDSGMPKDRFSAEMPDATLATLKIQPSEPRDSAVYFCASGLGSLDRGKYFGPGTRLTVT.

This clonotype showed up many times. This chain links TRBV20-1 with TRBJ1-4, with 10 bases lining up with TRBD1. Trimming cost V 6 bases and J 5 bases; bases outside gene matches: 9. From germline, CDR1 is DFQATT and CDR2 SNEGSKA (reference sequence). This CDR3 is built from 15 residues. CDR3 in DNA: TGCAGTGCCACCGGGACAGGGGAGGAGAATGAAAAACTGTTTTTT. This codes for CSATGTGEENEKLFF.

This clonotype was seen at least ten times. V usage is TRBV27 and J usage is TRBJ1-2; 9 positions match TRBD1. With V trimmed by 5 bases and J by 7 bases, 8 bases remained unmatched. The CDR3 is 14 residues long. CDR1 is MNHEY, CDR2 SMNVEV, per germline (reference sequence). The CDR3 is CASSPQGQGGGYTF. The CDR3 DNA is TGTGCCAGCAGTCCACAGGGACAGGGAGGTGGCTACACCTTC.

This clonotype was seen a handful of times. The chain recombines TRBV11-2 with TRBJ2-7, with a tentative D call TRBD2 (6 bases). The CDR3 is 13 residues long. CDR1 SGHAT and CDR2 FQNNGV come from the germline V gene. V was trimmed by 6 bases and J by 3 bases, leaving 12 bases between them. CDR3 nucleotide sequence: TGTGCCAGCAGAGGTGGGGACTTCTACGAGCAGTACTTC. Encoded protein: CASRGGDFYEQYF.

In its sample, this clonotype was seen many times. The V gene is TRBV20-1, the J gene TRBJ2-3; D unclear. Looked up from germline, CDR1 is DFQATT and CDR2 is SNEGSKA (reference sequence). Trimming stripped 2 bases from V and 3 bases from J, with 9 bases between. The CDR3 sequence is 13 residues long. The CDR3 coding sequence is TGCAGTGCTAGATCCGTTCGGACAGATACGCAGTATTTT. It yields the protein CSARSVRTDTQYF.